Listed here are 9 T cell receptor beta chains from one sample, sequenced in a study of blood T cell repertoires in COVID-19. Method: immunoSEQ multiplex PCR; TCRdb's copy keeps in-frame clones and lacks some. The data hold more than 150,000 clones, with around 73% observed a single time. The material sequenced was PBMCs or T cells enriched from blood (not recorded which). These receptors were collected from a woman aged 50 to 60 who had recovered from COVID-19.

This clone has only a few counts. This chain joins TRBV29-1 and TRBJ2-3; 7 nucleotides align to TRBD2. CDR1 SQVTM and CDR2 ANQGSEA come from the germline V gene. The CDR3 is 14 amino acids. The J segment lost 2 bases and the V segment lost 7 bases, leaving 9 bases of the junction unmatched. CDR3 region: CSGDVGGTTDTQYF. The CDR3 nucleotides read TGCAGCGGGGACGTCGGGGGGACCACAGATACGCAGTATTTT.

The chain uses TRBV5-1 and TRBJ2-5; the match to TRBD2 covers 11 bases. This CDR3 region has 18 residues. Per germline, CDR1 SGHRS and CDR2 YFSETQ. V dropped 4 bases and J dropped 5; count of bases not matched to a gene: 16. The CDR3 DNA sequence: TGCGCCAGCAGCCGGAAAACCGCCACTAGCGGGAGTAGGGAGACCCAGTACTTC. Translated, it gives CASSRKTATSGSRETQYF.

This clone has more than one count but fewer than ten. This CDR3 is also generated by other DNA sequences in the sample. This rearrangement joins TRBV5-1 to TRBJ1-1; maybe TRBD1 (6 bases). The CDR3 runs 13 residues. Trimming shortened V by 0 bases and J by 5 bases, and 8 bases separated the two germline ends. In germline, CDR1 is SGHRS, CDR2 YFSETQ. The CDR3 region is CASSLDRVTEAFF. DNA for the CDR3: TGCGCCAGCAGCTTGGACAGGGTTACTGAAGCTTTCTTT. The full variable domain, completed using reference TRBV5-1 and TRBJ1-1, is KAGVTQTPRYLIKTRGQQVTLSCSPISGHRSVSWYQQTPGQGLQFLFEYFSETQRNKGNFPGRFSGRQFSNSRSEMNVSTLELGDSALYLCASSLDRVTEAFFGQGTRLTVV.

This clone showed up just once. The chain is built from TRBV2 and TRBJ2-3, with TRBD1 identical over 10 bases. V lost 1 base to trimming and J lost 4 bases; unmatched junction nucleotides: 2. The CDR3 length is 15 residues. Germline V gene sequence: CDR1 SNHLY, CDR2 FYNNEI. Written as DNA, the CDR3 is TGTGCCAGCAGTGAAGGGGACAGGGGTGCAGATACGCAGTATTTT. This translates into CASSEGDRGADTQYF.

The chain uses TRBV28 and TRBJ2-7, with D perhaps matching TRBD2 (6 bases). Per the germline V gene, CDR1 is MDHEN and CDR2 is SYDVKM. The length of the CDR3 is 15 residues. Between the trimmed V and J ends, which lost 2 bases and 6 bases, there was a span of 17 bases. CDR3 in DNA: TGTGCCAGCAGTTTACTCCATTCTAGCGATACCGAGCAGTACTTC. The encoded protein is CASSLLHSSDTEQYF. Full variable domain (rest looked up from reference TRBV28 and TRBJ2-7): DVKVTQSSRYLVKRTGEKVFLECVQDMDHENMFWYRQDPGLGLRLIYFSYDVKMKEKGDIPEGYSVSREKKERFSLILESASTNQTSMYLCASSLLHSSDTEQYFGPGTRLTVT.

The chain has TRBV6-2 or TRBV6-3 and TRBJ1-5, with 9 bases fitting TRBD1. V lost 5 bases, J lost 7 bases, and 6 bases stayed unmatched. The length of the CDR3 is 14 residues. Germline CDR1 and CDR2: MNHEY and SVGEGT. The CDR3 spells CASSTGTGWQPQHF. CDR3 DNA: TGTGCCAGCAGTACCGGGACAGGGTGGCAGCCCCAGCATTTT.

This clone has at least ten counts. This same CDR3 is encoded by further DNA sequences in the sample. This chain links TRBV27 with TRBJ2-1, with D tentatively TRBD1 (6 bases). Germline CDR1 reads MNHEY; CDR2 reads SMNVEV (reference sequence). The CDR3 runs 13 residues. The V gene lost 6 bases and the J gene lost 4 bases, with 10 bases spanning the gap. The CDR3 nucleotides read TGTGCCAGCAGGTGGACAGCGTACAATGAGCAGTTCTTC. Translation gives CASRWTAYNEQFF.

Here the CDR3 reads CASSLKLEAEAFF. CDR3 bases: TGTGCCAGCAGCTTAAAATTAGAGGCTGAAGCTTTCTTT. V usage is TRBV11-2 and J usage is TRBJ1-1; D unclear. The germline V gene encodes CDR1 SGHAT and CDR2 FQNNGV. The CDR3 consists of 13 residues. V lost 2 bases and J 6 bases, leaving 10 bases between the germline ends.

The CDR3 DNA sequence: TGCGCCAGCAGTCTTACCACACACGAGCAGTACTTC. As protein: CASSLTTHEQYF. The V gene is TRBV5-1, the J gene TRBJ2-7; D is undetermined. This CDR3 spans 12 amino acids. Between the trimmed V and J ends, which lost 5 bases and 5 bases, there was a span of 11 bases. Germline V CDR1 and CDR2: SGHRS, YFSETQ.